The next 8 T cell receptor beta chains were all read from a single sample in a study of shared clonotypes between healthy human individuals. TCRdb keeps only in-frame clones here, not all; method: immunoSEQ multiplex PCR. Among roughly 2.5 million clones listed, over 85% were seen once. Sample: naive CD4+ T cells sorted from blood. Subset denoted: CD45RA+ positively selected. All receptors come from a man younger than 35 in good health.

V is TRBV10-3 and J is TRBJ2-3; D uncertain. The ends were cut back, 7 bases at V and 1 base at J, with 9 bases in the middle. Germline V gives CDR1 ENHRY, CDR2 SYGVKD. The length of the CDR3 is 13 residues. As DNA, the CDR3 is TGTGCCATCAAGCCGGGCGGCACAGATACGCAGTATTTT. This codes for CAIKPGGTDTQYF.

The chain recombines TRBV5-1 with TRBJ2-7, with 9 bases lining up with TRBD1. V was clipped by 0 bases and J by 2 bases; unmatched bases: 9. CDR3 length: 17 amino acids. Looked up from germline, CDR1 is SGHRS and CDR2 is YFSETQ. Here the CDR3 DNA reads TGCGCCAGCAGCTTGGCCCGTACAGGGACAGGGACCTACGAGCAGTACTTC. This codes for CASSLARTGTGTYEQYF.

The chain carries TRBV5-1 and TRBJ2-4; D gene uncertain. V was trimmed by 1 base and J by 2 bases, leaving 13 bases between them. This CDR3 contains 16 residues. The germline V gene has CDR1 SGHRS and CDR2 YFSETQ. CDR3 coding DNA: TGCGCCAGCAGCTTGACGGCGGTAGGTCCCAAAAACATTCAGTACTTC. Its translation: CASSLTAVGPKNIQYF.

DNA of the CDR3: TGTGCCAGCAGCTTGAATTTCGGCAGCTCTGGGGCCAACGTCCTGACTTTC. It encodes CASSLNFGSSGANVLTF. This chain uses TRBV5-5 with TRBJ2-6; D is ambiguous. V shed 1 base and J shed 0 bases, with 11 bases lying between them. The CDR3 has 17 amino acids. Germline assignment: CDR1 SGHKS and CDR2 YYEKEE (reference sequence). The entire variable domain, with the rest obtained from reference TRBV5-5 and TRBJ2-6, is as follows: DAGVTQSPTHLIKTRGQQVTLRCSPISGHKSVSWYQQVLGQGPQFIFQYYEKEERGRGNFPDRFSARQFPNYSSELNVNALLLGDSALYLCASSLNFGSSGANVLTFGAGSRLTVL.

The V and J genes are TRBV19 and TRBJ1-5; the match to TRBD1 covers 7 bases. This CDR3 has 15 amino acids. Germline trimming cut 2 bases from V and 4 bases from J; bases unmatched to any gene: 5. Germline V gene sequence: CDR1 LNHDA, CDR2 SQIVND (reference sequence). The CDR3 region has the DNA TGTGCCAGTAGTATAATACGGGACAGTAATCAGCCCCAGCATTTT. Amino acids: CASSIIRDSNQPQHF.

The chain couples TRBV5-1 to TRBJ1-1; 9 bases line up with TRBD1. Trimming removed 0 bases from V and 4 bases from J; junction bases left unmatched: 7. Per germline, CDR1 SGHRS and CDR2 YFSETQ. The CDR3 loop spans 16 amino acids. The CDR3 DNA is TGCGCCAGCAGCTTGGATACAGGGGGCCCCACCACTGAAGCTTTCTTT. Amino acids: CASSLDTGGPTTEAFF.

The J gene is TRBJ2-7, the V gene TRBV11-2; 10 bases map to TRBD2. After removal of 1 base from V and 3 bases from J, the junction contained 6 bases not matched to a gene. This CDR3 contains 16 residues. Per germline, CDR1 SGHAT and CDR2 FQNNGV. This chain's CDR3 is CASSLAGSGGDYEQYF. In DNA, the CDR3 is TGTGCCAGCAGCTTAGCAGGAAGCGGGGGGGACTACGAGCAGTACTTC.

A few counts support this clone. V usage is TRBV4-1 and J usage is TRBJ1-1; D call uncertain. Deletions cut 0 bases from V and 10 bases from J, with 12 bases between. The germline V gene encodes CDR1 MGHRA and CDR2 YSYEKL. There are 13 residues in the CDR3. CDR3 sequence reads: CASSQEMGGTAFF. Written as DNA, the CDR3 is TGCGCCAGCAGCCAAGAGATGGGAGGCACAGCTTTCTTT.